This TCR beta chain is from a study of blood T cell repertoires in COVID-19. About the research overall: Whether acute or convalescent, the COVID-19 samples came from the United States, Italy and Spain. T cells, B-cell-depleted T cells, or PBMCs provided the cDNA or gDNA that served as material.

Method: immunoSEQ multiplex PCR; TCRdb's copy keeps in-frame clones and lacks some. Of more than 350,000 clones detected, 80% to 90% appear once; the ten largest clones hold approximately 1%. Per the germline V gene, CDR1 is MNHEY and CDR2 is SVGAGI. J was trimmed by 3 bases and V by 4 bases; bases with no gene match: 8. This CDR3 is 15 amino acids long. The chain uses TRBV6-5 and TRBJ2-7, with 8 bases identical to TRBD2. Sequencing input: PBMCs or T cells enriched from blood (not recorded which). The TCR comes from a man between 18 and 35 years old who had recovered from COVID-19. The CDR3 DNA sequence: TGTGCCAGCAGTTCAGGTTTAGCGGGGCACTACGAGCAGTACTTC. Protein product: CASSSGLAGHYEQYF.